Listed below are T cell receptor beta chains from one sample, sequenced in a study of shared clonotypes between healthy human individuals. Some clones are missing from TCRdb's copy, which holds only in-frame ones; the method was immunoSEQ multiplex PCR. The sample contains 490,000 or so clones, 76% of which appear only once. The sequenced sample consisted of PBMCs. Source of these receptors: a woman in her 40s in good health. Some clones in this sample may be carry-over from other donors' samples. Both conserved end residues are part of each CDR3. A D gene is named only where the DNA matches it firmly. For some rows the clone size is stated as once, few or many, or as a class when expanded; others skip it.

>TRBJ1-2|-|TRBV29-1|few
CSVEDIYGYTF
TGCAGCGTCGAGGACATCTATGGCTACACCTTC
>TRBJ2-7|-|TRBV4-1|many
CASSPGAAYEQYF
TGCGCCAGCAGTCCCGGGGCAGCCTACGAGCAGTACTTC
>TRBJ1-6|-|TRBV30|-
CAWTLHGGRNSPLHF
TGTGCCTGGACCCTACATGGGGGGAGGAATTCACCCCTCCACTTT
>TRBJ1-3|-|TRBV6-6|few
CASRNGGASGNTIYF
TGTGCCAGCAGAAACGGGGGGGCCTCCGGAAACACCATATATTTT
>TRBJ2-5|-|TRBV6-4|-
CASSGLVGETQYF
TGTGCCAGCAGTGGTTTGGTGGGGGAGACCCAGTACTTC
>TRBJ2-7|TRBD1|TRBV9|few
CASSVASSVQGAYEQYF
TGTGCCAGCAGCGTAGCGAGTTCGGTACAGGGGGCCTACGAGCAGTACTTC
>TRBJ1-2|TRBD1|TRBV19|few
CASRTTGVNYGYTF
TGTGCCAGTAGAACGACAGGGGTCAACTATGGCTACACCTTC
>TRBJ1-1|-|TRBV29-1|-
CSGKRSDRYTEAFF
TGCAGCGGTAAAAGGTCAGACAGGTACACTGAAGCTTTCTTT
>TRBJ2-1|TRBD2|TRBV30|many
CASGTSGTGEQFF
TGTGCCTCCGGGACTAGCGGGACGGGGGAGCAGTTCTTC
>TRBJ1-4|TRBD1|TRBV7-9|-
CASSFRDRGTKEKLFF
TGTGCCAGCAGCTTTCGGGACAGGGGGACAAAAGAAAAACTGTTTTTT
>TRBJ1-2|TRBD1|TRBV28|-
CASSQPGQGARNGYTF
TGTGCCAGCAGTCAGCCGGGACAGGGGGCGCGTAATGGCTACACCTTC